This T cell receptor (beta chain) was found in a study of T-cell reconstitution after alpha-beta-depleted transplantation in children (dated by TCRdb to the mid-2010s). Looking at the study overall: Using TCR repertoire profiling, the study followed T-cell immune reconstitution in a quantitative way in children after TCRalphabeta/CD19-depleted allogeneic hematopoietic cell transplantation.

From cysteine to phenylalanine, the CDR3 is 16 amino acids long. Here the CDR3 DNA is all that survives: 48 bases in frame from base 1. Reading the germline V gene gives CDR1 SGHVS and CDR2 FQNEAQ. Unmatched junction bases come to 7, with V trimmed by 2 bases and J by 5 bases. General findings and caveats noted by the study authors: The apparently early recovery of alphabetaT-cell counts about two months after transplant reportedly depended on only several hundred rapidly expanded clones that came from non-depleted graft cells. The high TCRbeta diversity at day 60 in some patients was ascribed to recipient T cells and intrathymic progenitors that had survived conditioning. Over the following months the frequencies of hyperexpanded clones went down, and after one year T-cell counts and TCRbeta diversity were mostly credited to newly produced T cells.

As concerns this clonotype: Its binding antigen is unknown. No clone much larger than this one lies a single base away; base qualities are absent.

Libraries were made using PCR. Sequencing relied on an Illumina HiSeq 2500. TCR libraries were prepared with molecular barcoding, using unique molecular identifiers to normalize TCRbeta repertoire quantification. Clones were called with MiXCR by TCRdb after fastp trimmed the public reads at Q25, and only in-frame beta chains were retained. Every entry covers one CDR3 protein and lists the most common genes and DNA from its rows. The sample table lists approximately 230,000 distinct CDR3 sequences, roughly 24% of them with a count of one. The leading ten clones occupy roughly 2.7% of the sample. The sample's treatment or condition label is to be understood as: allogeneic hematopoietic cell transplantation with graft depleted of TCRalphabeta T cells and CD19 B cells. The transplant recipients were children given TCRalphabeta/CD19-depleted allogeneic hematopoietic cell grafts.

Source: PBMCs, taken before TCRalphabeta/CD19-depleted stem cell transplant. The receptor chain draws on TRBV7-8 and TRBJ2-4, and 9 junction bases match TRBD1. This receptor was obtained from a girl aged 2 to 9 with Fanconi anemia, due to receive a stem cell transplant. This receptor carries the CDR3 CASSLISGQGQNIQYF. The bases read TGTGCCAGCAGCTTAATCTCGGGACAGGGCCAAAACATTCAGTACTTC.